The clone carrying this T cell receptor beta chain occurred a few times. Amplification of TCR beta CDR3 regions used RNA as the template. HTBI primers were used for first-round RT-PCR of the TCR CDR3. TCRdb analysed the multiplex PCR reads with MiXCR anew, one entry per CDR3 protein. The repertoire holds roughly 740,000 distinct CDR3 sequences, with about a sixth as singletons. The sample comes from a study of T cells in Graves' hyperthyroidism and ophthalmopathy. Trimming pared 1 base from V and 3 bases from J, leaving 7 bases between. In germline, CDR1 is SNHLY, CDR2 FYNNEI. This CDR3 region has 15 residues.

The sequencing input was blood. The clonotype originates from a man between 18 and 35 years old with Graves' hyperthyroidism. The genes are TRBV2 and TRBJ2-6; D gene unclear. This CDR3 is CASSEEKGGANVLTF. The DNA for the CDR3 is TGTGCCAGCAGTGAAGAAAAGGGTGGGGCCAACGTCCTGACTTTC.